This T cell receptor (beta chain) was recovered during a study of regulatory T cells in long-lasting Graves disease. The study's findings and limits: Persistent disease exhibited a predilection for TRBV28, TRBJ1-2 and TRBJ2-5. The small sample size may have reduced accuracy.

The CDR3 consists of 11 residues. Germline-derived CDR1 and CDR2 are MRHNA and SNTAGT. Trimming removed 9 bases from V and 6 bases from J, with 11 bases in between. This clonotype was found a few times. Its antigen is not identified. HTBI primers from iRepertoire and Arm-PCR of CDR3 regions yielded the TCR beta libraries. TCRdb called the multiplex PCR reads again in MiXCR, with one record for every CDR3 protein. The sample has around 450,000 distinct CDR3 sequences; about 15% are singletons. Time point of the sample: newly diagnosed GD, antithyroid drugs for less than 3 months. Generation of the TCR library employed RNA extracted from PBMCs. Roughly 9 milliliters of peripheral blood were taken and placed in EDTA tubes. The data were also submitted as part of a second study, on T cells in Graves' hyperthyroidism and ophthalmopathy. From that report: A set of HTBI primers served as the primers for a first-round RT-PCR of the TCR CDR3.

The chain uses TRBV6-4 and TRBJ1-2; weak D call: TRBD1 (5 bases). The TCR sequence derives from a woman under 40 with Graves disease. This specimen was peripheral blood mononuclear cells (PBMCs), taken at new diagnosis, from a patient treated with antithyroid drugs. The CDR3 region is CASPRVDGYTF. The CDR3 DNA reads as TGTGCCAGTCCCAGGGTTGATGGCTACACCTTC.